This record covers a single T cell receptor (beta chain). Its specificity is not known. The data originate from a study of shared clonotypes between healthy human individuals. Findings and limits, study-wide: An expected dependence of interdonor clonotype sharing on sequencing depth was noted.

Unsorted PBMC contributed 250 to 350 ng DNA, approximately 30,000 T cell genomes, to each replicate PCR. The assay was immunoSEQ multiplex PCR, and TCRdb's table has in-frame clones only and misses some. This table has about half a million clones, approximately 78% appearing once. Sequenced sample: PBMCs. This sequence originates from a woman in her thirties or forties in good health. Some clones in this sample may be carry-over from other donors' samples.

The CDR3 reads CASTPMTSGSYEQFF. In nucleotides, the CDR3 is TGTGCCAGCACCCCAATGACTAGCGGGAGCTATGAGCAGTTCTTC. V is TRBV2 and J is TRBJ2-1; 12 nucleotides line up with TRBD2. This CDR3 is built from 15 residues. Germline V gene lookup returns CDR1 SNHLY and CDR2 FYNNEI. The V gene end was trimmed by 7 bases and the J gene end by 8 bases; junction bases not matched to a gene: 9.